Below, 6 T cell receptor beta chains from the same sample are listed, as sequenced in a study of radiation and T cells in renal cell carcinoma (dated by TCRdb to the early 2020s). Read against the paper, the sample's time point label means: blood 4 weeks post-SBRT, at nephrectomy. The treatment or condition label of this sample denotes: 15 Gy SBRT to primary tumor, nephrectomy 4 weeks later. Receptor amplification or capture employed the immunoSEQ multiplex PCR assay. Not all clones reach the TCRdb copy of this immuneACCESS table, which keeps in-frame sequences only. Checked studies attribute under half of the gap to unresolved V genes and leave the rest unexplained. A total of around 140,000 clones appear in this sample, approximately 86% of them only once. About 17% of the sample belongs to the ten largest clones. The source was blood, collected from a patient whose treatment included radiotherapy and nephrectomy. These receptors were collected from a woman between 50 and 59 years old with renal cell carcinoma.

This clone turned up a few times. The gene calls are TRBV19 and TRBJ2-7, with 11 bases identical to TRBD1. CDR1 and CDR2 (germline): LNHDA, SQIVND (reference sequence). This CDR3 contains 16 residues. Trimming took 4 bases from V and 4 from J; bases not matched to a gene: 9. The CDR3 bases are TGTGCCAGTAGTAGAGCCGGGACAGGGGGGACTTACGAGCAGTACTTC. Residues: CASSRAGTGGTYEQYF. Full variable domain (missing parts from reference TRBV19 and TRBJ2-7): DGGITQSPKYLFRKEGQNVTLSCEQNLNHDAMYWYRQDPGQGLRLIYYSQIVNDFQKGDIAEGYSVSREKKESFPLTVTSAQKNPTAFYLCASSRAGTGGTYEQYFGPGTRLTVT.

Details on this clone: The sample holds other DNA sequences that translate to the same CDR3. This rearrangement joins TRBV9 to TRBJ2-5; 9 nucleotides match TRBD2. CDR1 and CDR2 from the germline V gene are SGDLS and YYNGEE. J was trimmed by 5 bases and V by 0 bases; bases with no gene match: 2. The CDR3 consists of 14 residues. In DNA form, the CDR3 reads TGTGCCAGCAGCGTAGGCCTAGCGGGGGAGACCCAGTACTTC. This gives the protein CASSVGLAGETQYF.

V is TRBV6-1 and J is TRBJ2-2; D might be TRBD2 (5 bases). V was cut by 7 bases and J by 8 bases, with 17 bases left in between. CDR1 is MNHNS, CDR2 SASEGT, per germline. This CDR3 comprises 14 residues. CDR3 DNA: TGTGCCAGCAACCCGTTTAGGGAGATGGGGGAGCTGTTTTTT. Translation gives CASNPFREMGELFF.

The chain has TRBV10-1 and TRBJ1-5; TRBD1 agrees at 9 bases. V lost 3 bases to trimming and J lost 4 bases; unmatched junction nucleotides: 4. CDR3 length: 15 residues. CDR1 is WNHNN, CDR2 SYGVQD, per germline (reference sequence). The CDR3 DNA follows: TGCGCCAGCAGTGAACAGGGGGCGCGGAATCAGCCCCAGCATTTT. Translated: CASSEQGARNQPQHF.

This clone was seen once. The chain has TRBV19 and TRBJ2-7; D gene ambiguous. Looked up from germline, CDR1 is LNHDA and CDR2 is SQIVND (reference sequence). Trimming left V 11 bases short and J 2 bases short, with 16 bases between. CDR3 length equals 13 residues. The CDR3 DNA sequence: TGTGCCTCCTCCGGCAAACGAGCCTACGAGCAGTACTTC. Translation gives CASSGKRAYEQYF.

This sequence joins TRBV10-3 and TRBJ1-3, with no clear D. This CDR3 contains 11 residues. Per the germline V gene, CDR1 is ENHRY and CDR2 is SYGVKD. Trimming stripped 7 bases from V and 6 bases from J, with 7 bases between. The CDR3 protein is CAIMAPNTIYF. In DNA, the CDR3 is TGTGCCATCATGGCCCCAAACACCATATATTTT.